This T cell receptor (beta chain) was profiled in a study of vaccination effects on CD4 cells after COVID-19. The study's findings and limits: Healthy vaccinees had only 1 of 255 vaccine-induced clones cross-react with common cold coronaviruses. Clones of infection and vaccine origin contracted markedly late after vaccination.

On this clone itself: Its specificity is not known.

The ViraFEST assay expanded antigen-specific CD4+ T cells with viral peptide pools before sequencing. Following a roughly 9-day culture, CD4+ T cells were purified. Having tested negative for nucleocapsid antibodies, the vaccine recipients showed no prior SARS-CoV-2 infection. Peptides at 8.5 to 10 ug/ml and IL-2 at about 10 IU/ml were added to 1.5 million to 2 million PBMC per well. Fresh IL-2-containing medium replaced half the medium on days 3 and 7. The V gene's germline CDR1 is LGHDT and CDR2 YNNKEL (reference sequence). CDR3 length equals 12 residues. The germline V and J ends were trimmed by 4 bases and 6 bases, with 6 bases remaining between them. Produced via immunoSEQ multiplex PCR; TCRdb's table is partial and in-frame only. The table has under 45,000 clones, roughly 70% seen once.

Sequences were derived from CD4+ T cells from PBMCs cultured with HCoV-OC43 spike peptides, sampled before COVID-19 vaccination. The subset denotes: HCoV-OC43 spike overlapping peptide pool stimulation. This TCR derives from a human donor who received a COVID-19 vaccine. The genes are TRBV3-1 (or the pseudogene TRBV3-2) and TRBJ2-2; no firm D call. This chain's CDR3 is CASSPQAGELFF. The CDR3 region has the DNA TGTGCCAGCAGCCCCCAAGCCGGGGAGCTGTTTTTT.